A single sample is the source of the 29 T cell receptor beta chains below, sequenced in a study of cytomegalovirus exposure and HLA in healthy donors. With 60 Vbeta and 13 Jbeta primers, the PCR was carried out. Assay: immunoSEQ multiplex PCR; the TCRdb copy retains only in-frame clones and omits some. The table shows hundreds of thousands of clones, with around 79% occurring only once. Sequences were obtained from PBMCs. These receptors were obtained from a girl aged 2-9 years in good health and CMV-seronegative.

This clone occurred a few times. The chain employs TRBV6-6 and TRBJ1-5, with D perhaps TRBD1 (5 bases). CDR1 and CDR2 (germline): MNHNY, SVGAGI (reference sequence). This CDR3 is 14 amino acids long. Trimming removed 10 bases at V and 1 base at J, with 14 bases between. The DNA for the CDR3 is TGTGCCACCAAGACAGACCTGAGCAATCAGCCCCAGCATTTT. Translating it yields CATKTDLSNQPQHF.

The rearrangement links TRBV14 to TRBJ2-5; a weak D match, TRBD2 (5 bases). The CDR3 is 14 residues long. The germline gives CDR1 SGHDN, CDR2 FVKESK. The V and J ends lost 1 base and 5 bases respectively, with 11 bases between them. CDR3 in DNA: TGTGCCAGCAGCCAAGTTGGAAGAGGGGAGACCCAGTACTTC. Amino acids: CASSQVGRGETQYF.

This CDR3 is CASSSDRVVRNQPQHF. CDR3 DNA: TGTGCCAGCAGCTCGGACAGGGTAGTACGCAATCAGCCCCAGCATTTT. V is TRBV7-8 and J is TRBJ1-5, with 8 bases identical to TRBD1. CDR1 SGHVS and CDR2 FQNEAQ come from the germline V gene. V was pared by 4 bases and J by 2 bases, with 7 bases of the junction left unmatched. The CDR3 runs 16 residues.

This chain uses TRBV19 with TRBJ2-1; 7 nucleotides line up with TRBD2. V gave up 5 bases and J gave up 7 bases; unmatched junction bases: 11. The CDR3 totals 15 residues. CDR1 and CDR2 from the germline V gene are LNHDA and SQIVND (reference sequence). CDR3 region: CASSPGGILGNEQFF. The CDR3 region has the DNA TGTGCCAGTAGTCCGGGGGGTATTCTGGGTAATGAGCAGTTCTTC.

The chain joins TRBV29-1 to TRBJ2-3, with 7 bases fitting TRBD2. This CDR3 comprises 15 residues. V shed 3 bases, J shed 5 bases, and the junction held 11 bases outside the gene matches. The germline V gene has CDR1 SQVTM and CDR2 ANQGSEA. CDR3 in amino acids: CSVEGTGGRGDTQYF. In DNA, the CDR3 is TGCAGCGTTGAGGGAACGGGAGGACGCGGAGATACGCAGTATTTT.

Comments on this clone: As the CDR3 is not closed by the conserved phenylalanine or tryptophan, this likely results from a read error. For the CDR3, the DNA is TGTGCCAGCAGTGAAGCAGCGGGTGGAAACTATGGCTACACCCTC. It yields the protein CASSEAAGGNYGYTL. This sequence joins TRBV6-1 and TRBJ1-2; unclear D gene. Trimming took off 0 bases at V and 2 bases at J, with 10 bases between the two ends. The CDR3 is 15 amino acids. Germline lookup yields CDR1 MNHNS and CDR2 SASEGT.

The gene calls are TRBV9 and TRBJ1-2; D may be TRBD1 (5 bases). The CDR3 has 16 residues. Per the germline V gene, CDR1 is SGDLS and CDR2 is YYNGEE. Trimming took 4 bases from V and 3 from J, leaving 19 bases between them. The CDR3 sequence: CASSTPGRGFHYGYTF. CDR3 nucleotides: TGTGCCAGCAGCACACCGGGGCGGGGGTTTCACTATGGCTACACCTTC.

The rearrangement links TRBV5-1 to TRBJ2-7; D not resolved. The length of the CDR3 is 14 residues. The V end was cut by 4 bases, the J end by 0 bases, with 11 bases between. Germline CDR1 is SGHRS and CDR2 is YFSETQ. The CDR3 here is CASSPSVSSYEQYF. The CDR3 bases are TGCGCCAGCAGCCCCTCGGTGAGCTCCTACGAGCAGTACTTC.

The CDR3 sequence: CTSSQRVQETQYF. The CDR3 DNA follows: TGCACCAGCAGCCAACGGGTACAAGAGACCCAGTACTTC. The rearrangement joins TRBV1 to TRBJ2-5; the D call of TRBD2 is as the table states it, not checked on the DNA. TRBV1 is a pseudogene locus. The CDR3 is 13 amino acids.

The V call is TRBV27, the J call TRBJ1-2; TRBD1 matches at 12 bases. With 6 bases clipped from V and 5 bases from J, the junction kept 10 bases outside the gene matches. This CDR3 is built from 16 residues. CDR1 MNHEY and CDR2 SMNVEV come from the germline V gene (reference sequence). For the CDR3, the DNA is TGTGCCAGCAGGTTACTGGGACAGGGGGCTTATTATGGCTACACCTTC. Protein product: CASRLLGQGAYYGYTF.

The chain uses TRBV10-3 and TRBJ2-2; possibly TRBD1 for D (6 bases). The germline V gene encodes CDR1 ENHRY and CDR2 SYGVKD. The ends were cut back, 6 bases at V and 1 base at J, with 12 bases in the middle. CDR3 length: 15 residues. As DNA, the CDR3 is TGTGCCATCAGAGAAATCAGGGGGAACACCGGGGAGCTGTTTTTT. This translates into CAIREIRGNTGELFF.

A few counts support this clone. The chain combines TRBV6-6 with TRBJ2-7; 7 bases agree with TRBD2. Germline CDR1 reads MNHNY; CDR2 reads SVGAGI (reference sequence). With V trimmed by 5 bases and J by 2 bases, 3 bases remained unmatched. The CDR3 extends over 13 amino acids. CDR3 coding DNA: TGTGCCAGCAGTCCGGGACTACCCTACGAGCAGTACTTC. Its protein product is CASSPGLPYEQYF.

The rearrangement joins TRBV9 to TRBJ2-5; 8 bases are a match to TRBD2. The germline gives CDR1 SGDLS, CDR2 YYNGEE. Germline trimming cut 0 bases from V and 7 bases from J; bases unmatched to any gene: 5. The CDR3 totals 14 residues. The CDR3 region has the DNA TGTGCCAGCAGCGTAGCTGACGGGGGGGGGACCCAGTACTTC. It encodes CASSVADGGGTQYF.

The J gene is TRBJ2-1, the V gene TRBV7-2, with D possibly being TRBD1 (7 bases). V gave up 1 base and J gave up 4 bases, with 14 bases separating them. The CDR3 covers 16 residues. Germline loops: CDR1 SGHTA, CDR2 FQGNSA. This CDR3 reads CASSLDATGRYNEQFF. For the CDR3, the DNA is TGTGCCAGCAGCTTAGATGCGACAGGGAGGTACAATGAGCAGTTCTTC.

The genes are TRBV19 and TRBJ1-2, with 9 positions matching TRBD1. The CDR3 extends over 15 amino acids. CDR1 and CDR2 (germline): LNHDA, SQIVND (reference sequence). Germline trimming cut 7 bases from V and 0 bases from J; bases unmatched to any gene: 6. In DNA, the CDR3 is TGTGCCAGTACTCCCGGGACAGGGCCTAACTATGGCTACACCTTC. Amino acid sequence: CASTPGTGPNYGYTF.

The table lists this clone with a count of one. This rearrangement joins TRBV23-1 to TRBJ1-1; D remains unclear. TRBV23-1 is known as an ORF, though its function is uncertain. V was cut by 4 bases and J by 5 bases, with 14 bases left in between. CDR3 length equals 14 residues. CDR3 sequence: CASSPPPGRTEAFF. CDR3 in DNA: TGCGCCAGCAGTCCCCCACCAGGCAGGACTGAAGCTTTCTTT.

This sequence joins TRBV25-1 and TRBJ1-1, with 8 bases identical to TRBD1. Germline V gene data show CDR1 as MGHDK and CDR2 as SYGVNS. With V trimmed by 4 bases and J by 1 base, 2 bases remained unmatched. CDR3 length: 14 amino acids. In DNA, the CDR3 is TGTGCCAGCAGTGGGACAGGGAGGAACACTGAAGCTTTCTTT. Translating gives CASSGTGRNTEAFF.

This chain connects TRBV19 to TRBJ2-5; 7 bases are a match to TRBD1. The CDR3 loop spans 14 amino acids. Germline CDR1 is LNHDA and CDR2 is SQIVND (reference sequence). Trimming took 4 bases from V and 2 from J; bases not matched to a gene: 4. CDR3 sequence: CASSRLQGQETQYF. The CDR3 nucleotides read TGTGCCAGTAGTAGATTACAGGGGCAAGAGACCCAGTACTTC.

The chain has TRBV5-8 and TRBJ1-2; D perhaps matches TRBD1 (5 bases). Trimming stripped 2 bases from V and 5 bases from J, with 16 bases between. This CDR3 region has 15 residues. From germline, CDR1 is SGHTS and CDR2 YDEGEE. CDR3 bases: TGTGCCAGCAGCTTAACAGGTTCTACAGGTTATGGCTACACCTTC. Translating it yields CASSLTGSTGYGYTF. The full variable domain, its missing parts supplied by reference TRBV5-8 and TRBJ1-2, is EAGVTQSPTHLIKTRGQQATLRCSPISGHTSVYWYQQALGLGLQFLLWYDEGEERNRGNFPPRFSGRQFPNYSSELNVNALELEDSALYLCASSLTGSTGYGYTFGSGTRLTVV.

CDR3 amino acids: CASSQTLSQETQYF. CDR3 nucleotide sequence: TGTGCCAGCAGCCAGACTCTTTCCCAAGAGACCCAGTACTTC. This chain links TRBV7-9 with TRBJ2-5; D not resolved. Trimming removed 5 bases from V and 1 base from J, with 11 bases in between. Germline CDR1 reads SEHNR; CDR2 reads FQNEAQ (reference sequence). The CDR3 extends over 14 amino acids.

This chain connects TRBV9 to TRBJ2-5; D not resolved. V was pared by 0 bases and J by 6 bases, with 9 bases between. The CDR3 extends over 13 amino acids. Germline assignment: CDR1 SGDLS and CDR2 YYNGEE. In nucleotides, the CDR3 is TGTGCCAGCAGCGTAGCCAGTGGCAAGACCCAGTACTTC. This sequence encodes CASSVASGKTQYF.

The genes are TRBV5-1 and TRBJ1-1; the match to TRBD1 covers 9 bases. The CDR3 spans 18 residues. Germline CDR1 reads SGHRS; CDR2 reads YFSETQ. The V segment lost 4 bases and the J segment 3 bases; nucleotides outside the gene matches: 16. The DNA for the CDR3 is TGCGCCAGCAGCCCCTATGGACAGACAGGGGGATTGGACACTGAAGCTTTCTTT. It yields the protein CASSPYGQTGGLDTEAFF.

This chain joins TRBV18 and TRBJ2-3; 8 bases are shared with TRBD1. J gave up 1 base and V 3 bases, and 6 bases lay outside the gene matches. The CDR3 has 16 amino acids. Germline CDR1 is KGHSH and CDR2 is LQKENI. The CDR3 sequence is CASSPQQGVRTDTQYF. The CDR3 nucleotides are TGTGCCAGCTCACCTCAACAGGGGGTCCGCACAGATACGCAGTATTTT.

CDR3 in amino acids: CASSPWGGQGAYGYTF. The CDR3 bases are TGTGCCAGCAGCCCATGGGGGGGACAGGGGGCCTATGGCTACACCTTC. This chain uses TRBV5-6 with TRBJ1-2; 12 bases are shared with TRBD1. V lost 4 bases to trimming and J lost 4 bases; unmatched junction nucleotides: 8. Germline V gene lookup returns CDR1 SGHDT and CDR2 YYEEEE. The CDR3 totals 16 residues.

The chain couples TRBV5-6 to TRBJ2-1, with D tentatively TRBD2 (5 bases). Trimming removed 1 base from V and 0 bases from J, with 14 bases in between. The CDR3 extends over 17 amino acids. Germline CDR1 is SGHDT and CDR2 is YYEEEE. CDR3 bases: TGTGCCAGCAGCTTGCTAGGGCTGGCGGGCTCCTACAATGAGCAGTTCTTC. It codes for CASSLLGLAGSYNEQFF.

This rearrangement joins TRBV5-1 to TRBJ2-1; weak D call: TRBD2 (5 bases). Trimming cost V 0 bases and J 4 bases, with 17 bases left between them. The CDR3 contains 17 residues. Germline V gives CDR1 SGHRS, CDR2 YFSETQ. CDR3 protein: CASSLESPGWPYNEQFF. The CDR3 DNA reads as TGCGCCAGCAGCTTGGAGAGTCCGGGGTGGCCTTACAATGAGCAGTTCTTC.

The V and J genes are TRBV5-5 and TRBJ1-2; TRBD1 matches at 8 bases. CDR3 length equals 14 residues. Germline V gives CDR1 SGHKS, CDR2 YYEKEE (reference sequence). V gave up 3 bases and J gave up 3 bases; unmatched junction bases: 4. CDR3 DNA sequence: TGTGCCAGCAGCTACTCGGACAGGGACTATGGCTACACCTTC. Protein sequence: CASSYSDRDYGYTF. Full variable domain (missing parts from reference TRBV5-5 and TRBJ1-2): DAGVTQSPTHLIKTRGQQVTLRCSPISGHKSVSWYQQVLGQGPQFIFQYYEKEERGRGNFPDRFSARQFPNYSSELNVNALLLGDSALYLCASSYSDRDYGYTFGSGTRLTVV.

The chain recombines TRBV29-1 with TRBJ1-1, with 7 bases aligning to TRBD1. Trimming removed 7 bases from V and 7 bases from J; junction bases left unmatched: 6. The CDR3 sequence is 11 residues long. Looked up from germline, CDR1 is SQVTM and CDR2 is ANQGSEA. The CDR3 DNA reads TGCAGCGCCCCTTGGGACAGTGAAGCTTTCTTT. It translates to CSAPWDSEAFF.

The chain employs TRBV6-5 and TRBJ1-2; D remains ambiguous. There are 13 residues in the CDR3. Germline CDR1 MNHEY, CDR2 SVGAGI. V dropped 2 bases and J dropped 7 bases, with 11 bases sitting between them. The CDR3 loop is CASSYGGFRGYTF. The CDR3 DNA is TGTGCCAGCAGTTACGGCGGATTCCGTGGCTACACCTTC.